Listed here are 13 T cell receptor beta chains from one sample, sequenced in a study of regulatory T cells in long-lasting Graves disease. Time point here: newly diagnosed GD, antithyroid drugs for less than 3 months. Preparation of the TCR library used RNA extracted from PBMCs. Investigators prepared the TCR beta libraries by applying iRepertoire HTBI primers and Arm-PCR of CDR3 regions. MiXCR, applied by TCRdb to the multiplex PCR reads, yields one record per CDR3 protein. The sample has 350,000 to 450,000 distinct CDR3 sequences, around 11% seen once. The data also belong to a second study, concerning T cells in Graves' hyperthyroidism and ophthalmopathy.

The sequences come from peripheral blood mononuclear cells (PBMCs), collected at new diagnosis, from a patient treated with antithyroid drugs. Receptors were obtained from a woman younger than 30 with Graves disease.

This clonotype was seen repeatedly, ten times or more. The J gene is TRBJ2-1, the V gene TRBV18, with D possibly being TRBD1 (6 bases). Trimming took 5 bases from V and 3 from J, leaving 20 bases between them. Germline CDR1 is KGHSH and CDR2 is LQKENI. This CDR3 spans 17 amino acids. CDR3 sequence: CASSDNPQGRGYNEQFF. Written as DNA, the CDR3 is TGTGCCAGCTCAGACAATCCGCAGGGGAGAGGCTACAATGAGCAGTTCTTC.

This clonotype was recorded at least ten times. This rearrangement joins TRBV6-2 or TRBV6-3 to TRBJ1-1, with D unclear. Germline V lookup: CDR1 MNHEY, CDR2 SVGEGT. CDR3 length equals 16 residues. V lost 0 bases to trimming and J lost 3 bases, with 14 bases between them. The DNA of the CDR3 is TGTGCCAGCAGTTACTCGCTAGGAGGGATGGACACTGAAGCTTTCTTT. Residues: CASSYSLGGMDTEAFF.

The chain recombines TRBV9 with TRBJ2-2; unclear D gene. The CDR3 contains 15 residues. The germline V and J ends were trimmed by 0 bases and 7 bases, with 13 bases remaining between them. Per germline, CDR1 SGDLS and CDR2 YYNGEE. CDR3 sequence reads: CASSVDLVLSGELFF. The CDR3 nucleotides are TGTGCCAGCAGCGTAGATCTAGTCTTGAGCGGGGAGCTGTTTTTT.

Ten or more counts support this clonotype. V and J are TRBV28 and TRBJ1-5, with 9 bases lining up with TRBD1. V lost 3 bases and J lost 6; bases outside the gene matches: 9. The germline gives CDR1 MDHEN, CDR2 SYDVKM. The CDR3 has 16 residues. DNA of the CDR3: TGTGCCAGCAGTTTTACCGGGACAGGGTTGTTTCAGCCCCAGCATTTT. It codes for CASSFTGTGLFQPQHF.

V and J are TRBV25-1 and TRBJ2-7; D is uncertain. Germline V lookup: CDR1 MGHDK, CDR2 SYGVNS. This CDR3 is 16 amino acids long. V was clipped by 2 bases and J by 3 bases, with 17 bases between them. The CDR3 protein is CASSEPDPRLNYEQYF. The CDR3 region has the DNA TGTGCCAGCAGTGAACCGGACCCTCGGCTCAACTACGAGCAGTACTTC.

Details on this clonotype: A read error may be the cause here, since a much bigger clone is one base away. This chain joins TRBV11-2 and TRBJ2-3, with a possible D match to TRBD1 (5 bases). The DNA matches TRBJ1-5 better at its end, which makes the J call doubtful. The germline V gene has CDR1 SGHAT and CDR2 FQNNGV. This CDR3 spans 14 amino acids. The CDR3 protein is CASSRDPAIDTQHF. CDR3 in DNA: TGTGCCAGCAGCCGGGACCCAGCGATAGATACGCAGCATTTT.

This clonotype appeared many times. The chain is built from TRBV3-1 and TRBJ2-1; TRBD2 matches at 8 bases. Germline trimming cut 2 bases from V and 6 bases from J; bases unmatched to any gene: 9. The CDR3 is 16 residues long. Germline CDR1 and CDR2: LGHDT and YNNKEL (reference sequence). CDR3: CASSQQRGTHGNEQFF. The CDR3, as DNA: TGTGCCAGCAGCCAACAGCGGGGGACCCATGGCAATGAGCAGTTCTTC.

This clonotype was picked up many times. The chain joins TRBV27 to TRBJ1-1; 7 nucleotides match TRBD1. Trimming at V came to 6 bases and at J to 1 base, leaving 5 bases not matched to a gene. Germline loops: CDR1 MNHEY, CDR2 SMNVEV (reference sequence). This CDR3 comprises 14 residues. DNA of the CDR3: TGTGCCAGCAGGGTGACAGGGTGGAACACTGAAGCTTTCTTT. It specifies CASRVTGWNTEAFF.

At least ten counts were recorded for this clonotype. The chain recombines TRBV6-4 with TRBJ2-7; D is perhaps TRBD1 (9 bases). Germline assignment: CDR1 MRHNA and CDR2 SNTAGT. Trimming stripped 8 bases from V and 5 bases from J, with 34 bases between. The CDR3 is 19 residues long. CDR3 bases: TGTGCCAGCTCTCTGCCGGGACAGGGCCAGCGGGAGTATAAGGACGAGCAGTACTTC. Its protein product is CASSLPGQGQREYKDEQYF.

This clonotype was observed at least ten times. V is TRBV7-2 and J is TRBJ2-2, with 11 nucleotides matching TRBD2. The CDR3 extends over 18 amino acids. Germline assignment: CDR1 SGHTA and CDR2 FQGNSA. Trimming took 5 bases from V and 3 from J; bases not matched to a gene: 11. CDR3 sequence: CASSDRALAGVYTGELFF. The CDR3, as DNA: TGTGCCAGCAGCGACAGGGCACTAGCGGGGGTGTACACCGGGGAGCTGTTTTTT.

This clonotype was seen many times. The genes are TRBV19 and TRBJ2-7; the D is unclear. Germline assignment: CDR1 LNHDA and CDR2 SQIVND (reference sequence). This CDR3 contains 14 residues. The V end was cut by 4 bases, the J end by 0 bases, with 10 bases between. The CDR3, as DNA: TGTGCCAGTAGTAGACCCGAACCCTCCTACGAGCAGTACTTC. It codes for CASSRPEPSYEQYF.

This clonotype was picked up a small number of times. J is TRBJ2-7 and V is TRBV6-5; the match to TRBD2 covers 7 bases. Trimming at V came to 0 bases and at J to 2 bases, leaving 1 base not matched to a gene. This CDR3 comprises 14 residues. Germline CDR1 is MNHEY and CDR2 is SVGAGI. CDR3 loop: CASSYSGLAYEQYF. CDR3 DNA: TGTGCCAGCAGTTACTCCGGACTAGCCTACGAGCAGTACTTC.

V is TRBV4-1 and J is TRBJ2-1; 8 bases are shared with TRBD1. After removal of 0 bases from V and 9 bases from J, the junction contained 7 bases not matched to a gene. The CDR3 extends over 15 amino acids. The V gene's germline CDR1 is MGHRA and CDR2 YSYEKL. CDR3 sequence (DNA): TGCGCCAGCAGCCAAGAGCGGACAGGGTTGAGTGAGCAGTTCTTC. Translating gives CASSQERTGLSEQFF.